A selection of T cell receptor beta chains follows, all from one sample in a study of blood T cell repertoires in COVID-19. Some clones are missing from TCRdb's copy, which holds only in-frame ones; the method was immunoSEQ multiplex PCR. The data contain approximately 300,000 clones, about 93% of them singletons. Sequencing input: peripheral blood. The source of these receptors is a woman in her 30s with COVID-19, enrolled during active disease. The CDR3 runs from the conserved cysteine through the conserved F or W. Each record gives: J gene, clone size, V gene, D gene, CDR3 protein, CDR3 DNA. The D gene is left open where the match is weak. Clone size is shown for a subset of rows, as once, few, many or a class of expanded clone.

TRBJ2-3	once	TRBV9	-	CASSVLTSDTQYF	TGTGCCAGCAGCGTACTAACTTCCGATACGCAGTATTTT
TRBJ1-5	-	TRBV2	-	CASTGGDQPQHF	TGTGCCAGCACTGGGGGCGATCAGCCCCAGCATTTT
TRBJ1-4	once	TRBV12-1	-	CASSWTGTATNEKLFF	TGTGCCAGCAGCTGGACAGGGACGGCTACTAATGAAAAACTGTTTTTT
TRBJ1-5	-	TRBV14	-	CASSQNHGQPQHF	TGTGCCAGCAGCCAAAATCACGGGCAGCCCCAGCATTTT
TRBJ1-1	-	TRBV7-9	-	CASSRERGEAFF	TGTGCCAGCAGCCGAGAGAGAGGTGAAGCTTTCTTT
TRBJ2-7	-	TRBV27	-	CASRPQRDRPYEQYF	TGTGCCAGCAGACCCCAGCGGGACAGGCCCTACGAGCAGTACTTC
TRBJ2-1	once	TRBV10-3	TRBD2	CAISLLAGEGYNEQFF	TGTGCCATCAGTTTACTAGCGGGAGAGGGTTACAATGAGCAGTTCTTC
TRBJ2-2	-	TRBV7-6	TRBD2	CASSQLAGGTGELFF	TGTGCCAGCAGTCAACTAGCGGGAGGCACCGGGGAGCTGTTTTTT
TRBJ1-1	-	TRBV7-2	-	CASSLVPTVTEAFF	TGTGCCAGCAGCTTAGTACCGACAGTCACTGAAGCTTTCTTT
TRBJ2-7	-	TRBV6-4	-	CASSVQGGSYEQYF	TGTGCCAGCAGTGTCCAGGGGGGCTCCTACGAGCAGTACTTC
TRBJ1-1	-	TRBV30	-	CAWKQLNTEAFF	TGTGCCTGGAAACAATTGAACACTGAAGCTTTCTTT
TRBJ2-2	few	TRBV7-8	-	CASSPHITGTLNTGELFF	TGTGCCAGCAGCCCGCACATAACCGGGACACTTAACACCGGGGAGCTGTTTTTT
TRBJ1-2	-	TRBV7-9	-	CASSLASGYGYTF	TGTGCCAGCAGCTTAGCGTCGGGATATGGCTACACCTTC
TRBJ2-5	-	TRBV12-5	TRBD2	CASGFVAGGIKTQYF	TGTGCTAGTGGTTTTGTAGCGGGAGGGATAAAGACCCAGTACTTC
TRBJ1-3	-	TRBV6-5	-	CASSSTGVGNTIYF	TGTGCCAGCAGTTCAACCGGGGTCGGAAACACCATATATTTT
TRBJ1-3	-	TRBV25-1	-	CASSDGGAGNTIYF	TGTGCCAGCAGTGACGGGGGGGCTGGAAACACCATATATTTT
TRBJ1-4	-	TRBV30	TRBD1	CAWSMGQPNEKLFF	TGTGCCTGGAGTATGGGACAGCCTAATGAAAAACTGTTTTTT
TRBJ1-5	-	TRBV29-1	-	CSVGVEDQPQHF	TGCAGCGTTGGGGTAGAGGATCAGCCCCAGCATTTT
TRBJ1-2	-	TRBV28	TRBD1	CASHRGGDYGYTF	TGTGCCAGCCACAGGGGGGGGGACTATGGCTACACCTTC
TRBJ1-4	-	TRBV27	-	CASSLYAVWGVSNEKLFF	TGTGCCAGCAGTTTATACGCGGTTTGGGGGGTCAGTAATGAAAAACTGTTTTTT
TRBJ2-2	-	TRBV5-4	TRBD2	CASGSTSTNTGELFF	TGTGCCAGCGGATCGACTAGCACCAACACCGGGGAGCTGTTTTTT
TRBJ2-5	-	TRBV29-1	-	CSVEQGGQTQYF	TGCAGCGTTGAGCAGGGTGGGCAGACCCAGTACTTC
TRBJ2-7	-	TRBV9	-	CAPPPPLKHYEQYF	TGTGCCCCTCCACCCCCCCTAAAGCACTACGAGCAGTACTTC
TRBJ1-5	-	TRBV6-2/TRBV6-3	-	CASSYGWTSPQHF	TGTGCCAGCAGTTACGGGTGGACTTCACCCCAGCATTTT
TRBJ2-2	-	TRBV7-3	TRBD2	CASSLLAGTGELFF	TGTGCCAGCAGCTTATTAGCGGGAACCGGGGAGCTGTTTTTT
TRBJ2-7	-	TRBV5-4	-	CASSLTGTGRYEQYF	TGTGCCAGCAGCTTGACGGGAACAGGGCGCTACGAGCAGTACTTC
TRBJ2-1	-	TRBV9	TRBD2	CASSVKGTSGYNEQFF	TGTGCCAGCAGCGTTAAGGGGACTAGTGGGTACAATGAGCAGTTCTTC
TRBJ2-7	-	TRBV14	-	CASSLRGRYEQYF	TGTGCCAGCAGCCTCAGAGGTCGGTACGAGCAGTACTTC
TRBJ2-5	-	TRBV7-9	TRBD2	CASSLSGTTQETQYF	TGTGCCAGCAGCTTATCCGGGACTACACAAGAGACCCAGTACTTC
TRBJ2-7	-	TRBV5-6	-	CASSADRRQDVPYEQYF	TGTGCCAGCAGCGCGGACCGCAGACAGGACGTTCCCTACGAGCAGTACTTC
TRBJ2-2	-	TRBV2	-	CASKRSTGELFF	TGTGCCAGCAAACGGAGCACCGGGGAGCTGTTTTTT
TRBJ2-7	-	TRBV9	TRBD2	CASSLSGLAGGSEQYF	TGTGCCAGCAGCTTAAGCGGACTAGCGGGAGGGAGCGAGCAGTACTTC
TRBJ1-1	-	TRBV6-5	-	CASSRTTFAEAFF	TGTGCCAGCAGTCGTACTACGTTCGCTGAAGCTTTCTTT
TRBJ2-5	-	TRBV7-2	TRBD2	CASSSNNAGGRETQYF	TGTGCCAGCAGCTCCAATAACGCGGGAGGGCGAGAGACCCAGTACTTC
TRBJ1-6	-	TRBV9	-	CASSGPRESNSPLHF	TGTGCCAGCAGCGGCCCCCGGGAGAGTAATTCACCCCTCCACTTT
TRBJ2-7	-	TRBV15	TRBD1	CATSREDRGVYEQYF	TGTGCCACCAGCCGCGAGGACAGGGGGGTCTACGAGCAGTACTTC
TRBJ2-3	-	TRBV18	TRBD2	CASSPSAGADTQYF	TGTGCCAGCTCACCATCGGCGGGGGCAGATACGCAGTATTTT
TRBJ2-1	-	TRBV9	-	CASSGQVSGEQFF	TGTGCCAGCAGCGGACAGGTTTCAGGTGAGCAGTTCTTC
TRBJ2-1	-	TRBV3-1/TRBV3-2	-	CASSQAVGDISFGEQFF	TGTGCCAGCAGCCAAGCCGTCGGGGACATTTCTTTTGGGGAGCAGTTCTTC
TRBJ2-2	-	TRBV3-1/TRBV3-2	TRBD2	CASRAPGLALGELFF	TGTGCCAGCAGGGCGCCGGGACTAGCGCTCGGGGAGCTGTTTTTT
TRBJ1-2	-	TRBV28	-	CASSFGNGQNYGYTF	TGTGCCAGCAGTTTTGGTAATGGCCAGAATTATGGCTACACCTTC
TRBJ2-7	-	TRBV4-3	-	CASSQDRASGSYEQYF	TGCGCCAGCAGCCAAGATAGGGCGTCAGGGTCCTACGAGCAGTACTTC
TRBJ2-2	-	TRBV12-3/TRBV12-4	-	CASSLAPWELFF	TGTGCCAGCAGTTTAGCCCCCTGGGAGCTGTTTTTT
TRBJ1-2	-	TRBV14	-	CASSQVSRVDGYTF	TGTGCCAGCAGCCAAGTATCCAGGGTAGACGGCTACACCTTC
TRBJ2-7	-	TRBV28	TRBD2	CASSLGLAGVREQYF	TGTGCCAGCAGTTTGGGCCTAGCGGGAGTAAGGGAGCAGTACTTC
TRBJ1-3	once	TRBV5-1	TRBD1	CASSLEGRGHHSSGNTIYF	TGCGCCAGCAGCTTGGAGGGCAGGGGGCACCATTCCTCTGGAAACACCATATATTTT
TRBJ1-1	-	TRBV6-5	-	CASTRTGDTEAFF	TGTGCCAGCACCCGGACTGGAGACACTGAAGCTTTCTTT
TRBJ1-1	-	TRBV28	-	CASRFAVRNTEAFF	TGTGCCAGCAGATTCGCAGTTCGGAACACTGAAGCTTTCTTT
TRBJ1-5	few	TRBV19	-	CASTADSFRFNNQPQHF	TGTGCCAGTACCGCGGACAGCTTTCGCTTCAATAATCAGCCCCAGCATTTT
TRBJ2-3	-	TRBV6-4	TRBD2	CASSDSAGGPDTQYF	TGTGCCAGCAGTGACTCTGCGGGAGGGCCGGATACGCAGTATTTT
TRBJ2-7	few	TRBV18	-	CASSPQELTIYEQYF	TGTGCCAGCTCACCACAAGAACTAACAATCTACGAGCAGTACTTC